The 7 T cell receptor beta chains reported below all come from one sample, sequenced in a study of shared T cell receptors in the human thymus. Sequencing was performed with immunoSEQ multiplex PCR; in TCRdb, only in-frame clones are kept and a portion is missing. The sample contains more than 300,000 clones, 95% of which appear only once. The sequenced sample consisted of thymocytes. The receptors derive from a human donor.

The rearrangement uses TRBV5-4 and TRBJ2-1, with D maybe TRBD2 (6 bases). This CDR3 has 14 amino acids. Trimming cost V 1 base and J 2 bases, with 7 bases left between them. Germline V gene sequence: CDR1 SGHNT, CDR2 YYREEE (reference sequence). CDR3 region: CASSLWEAYNEQFF. The CDR3 nucleotides read TGTGCCAGCAGCTTGTGGGAGGCCTACAATGAGCAGTTCTTC.

The rearrangement joins TRBV6-5 to TRBJ2-1; 14 nucleotides match TRBD2. Germline loops: CDR1 MNHEY, CDR2 SVGAGI. This CDR3 spans 16 amino acids. Losses at the gene ends were 4 bases for V and 7 bases for J; bases not matched to a gene: 6. CDR3 protein: CASSFGTSGSFNEQFF. The CDR3 coding sequence is TGTGCCAGCAGTTTTGGGACTAGCGGGAGCTTTAATGAGCAGTTCTTC.

V and J are TRBV9 and TRBJ1-2; 9 positions match TRBD1. The CDR3 is 18 residues long. V was clipped by 0 bases and J by 2 bases; unmatched bases: 11. Germline assignment: CDR1 SGDLS and CDR2 YYNGEE. CDR3 amino acids: CASSVGLVAGTGNYGYTF. In DNA, the CDR3 is TGTGCCAGCAGCGTAGGCCTAGTAGCGGGGACAGGGAACTATGGCTACACCTTC.

The chain recombines TRBV28 with TRBJ2-1; TRBD2 agrees at 8 bases. V shed 2 bases, J shed 3 bases, and the junction held 15 bases outside the gene matches. This CDR3 is 19 amino acids long. Germline V lookup: CDR1 MDHEN, CDR2 SYDVKM. The CDR3: CASSLPWDKRERDYNEQFF. In DNA, the CDR3 is TGTGCCAGCAGTTTACCCTGGGACAAGCGGGAGCGTGACTACAATGAGCAGTTCTTC. Filled out from reference TRBV28 and TRBJ2-1, the complete variable domain reads DVKVTQSSRYLVKRTGEKVFLECVQDMDHENMFWYRQDPGLGLRLIYFSYDVKMKEKGDIPEGYSVSREKKERFSLILESASTNQTSMYLCASSLPWDKRERDYNEQFFGPGTRLTVL.

The chain uses TRBV2 and TRBJ2-1; TRBD1 matches at 9 bases. In germline, CDR1 is SNHLY, CDR2 FYNNEI. The V gene end was trimmed by 8 bases and the J gene end by 8 bases; junction bases not matched to a gene: 10. The CDR3 runs to 14 residues. The CDR3 protein is CASELRDREYEQFF. In nucleotides, the CDR3 is TGTGCCAGCGAACTCCGGGACAGGGAATATGAGCAGTTCTTC.

V usage is TRBV4-1 and J usage is TRBJ2-2; D is ambiguous. V was shortened by 1 base and J by 7 bases, with 7 bases between the two germline ends. The germline gives CDR1 MGHRA, CDR2 YSYEKL. The CDR3 loop spans 13 amino acids. CDR3 residues: CASSQGTGGELFF. The CDR3 DNA follows: TGCGCCAGCAGCCAAGGGACGGGCGGGGAGCTGTTTTTT.

The chain uses TRBV10-2 and TRBJ2-7; 9 bases match TRBD2. The CDR3 is 14 residues long. Unmatched junction bases numbered 5, after V lost 5 bases and J lost 3 bases. CDR1 is WSHSY and CDR2 is SAAADI in the germline V gene. Here the CDR3 reads CASSPGTSFYEQYF. The CDR3, as DNA: TGCGCCAGCAGTCCCGGGACTAGCTTCTACGAGCAGTACTTC.